Listed below are T cell receptor beta chains from one sample, sequenced in a study of cytomegalovirus exposure and HLA in healthy donors. TCRdb's table, derived via immunoSEQ multiplex PCR, lists solely in-frame clones and lacks some. The table for this sample gives 200,000 or so clones. The specimen was PBMCs. These receptors came from a boy aged 5-17 years in good health and CMV-seronegative. CDR3s include the opening cysteine and the closing phenylalanine or tryptophan. A D gene is named only where the DNA matches it firmly.

TRBJ2-3	TRBV6-6	.	CASNPVARATDTQYF	TGTGCCAGCAATCCTGTGGCCAGGGCGACAGATACGCAGTATTTT
TRBJ2-3	TRBV6-6	TRBD2	CASRRLAGVTDTQYF	TGTGCCAGCAGACGCCTAGCGGGGGTCACAGATACGCAGTATTTT
TRBJ2-2	TRBV29-1	.	CSVDSKRTGELFF	TGCAGCGTTGACTCGAAGAGGACCGGGGAGCTGTTTTTT
TRBJ1-3	TRBV30	.	CAWTSGNTIYF	TGTGCCTGGACAAGCGGGAACACCATATATTTT
TRBJ1-5	TRBV5-8	.	CASSLVGGYSNQPQHF	TGTGCCAGCAGCTTGGTTGGGGGGTATAGCAATCAGCCCCAGCATTTT
TRBJ1-6	TRBV6-5	TRBD1	CASSFQGENSPLHF	TGTGCCAGCAGCTTCCAGGGGGAAAATTCACCCCTCCACTTT
TRBJ2-6	TRBV2	.	CASSDGISGANVLTF	TGTGCCAGCAGTGACGGGATCTCTGGGGCCAACGTCCTGACTTTC
TRBJ2-2	TRBV7-3	TRBD2	CASSREPSGGASGELFF	TGTGCCAGCAGCCGAGAACCTAGCGGGGGGGCATCTGGGGAGCTGTTTTTT
TRBJ2-2	TRBV9	TRBD2	CASSPDTLAGAGELFF	TGTGCCAGCAGCCCGGATACCCTAGCGGGGGCCGGGGAGCTGTTTTTT
TRBJ2-3	TRBV20-1	TRBD2	CSTGREDTQYF	TGCAGTACCGGGAGGGAAGATACGCAGTATTTT
TRBJ1-1	TRBV7-2	.	CASSFSTGMNTEAFF	TGTGCCAGCAGCTTTTCAACAGGAATGAACACTGAAGCTTTCTTT
TRBJ2-7	TRBV6-5	TRBD2	CASSYGAGGLYEQYF	TGTGCCAGCAGTTACGGGGCGGGGGGGCTCTACGAGCAGTACTTC
TRBJ1-1	TRBV7-6	.	CASSLAGAGTEAFF	TGTGCCAGCAGCTTAGCAGGGGCTGGGACTGAAGCTTTCTTT
TRBJ2-1	TRBV30	.	CAWNGVAGEQFF	TGTGCCTGGAACGGCGTTGCGGGCGAGCAGTTCTTC
TRBJ1-2	TRBV5-1	.	CASSLEQGFYGYTF	TGCGCCAGCAGCTTGGAACAGGGCTTCTATGGCTACACCTTC
TRBJ2-7	TRBV19	.	CASSTLSTGLEQYF	TGTGCCAGTAGTACTCTCTCGACGGGTCTGGAGCAGTACTTC
TRBJ1-2	TRBV9	.	CASSVALSGSGYTF	TGTGCCAGCAGCGTAGCTCTGAGTGGTAGTGGCTACACCTTC
TRBJ2-5	TRBV12-5	.	CASGRGETQYF	TGTGCTAGTGGGAGGGGGGAGACCCAGTACTTC
TRBJ2-4	TRBV5-1	.	CASSLDPGENIQYF	TGCGCCAGCAGCTTGGACCCCGGGGAAAACATTCAGTACTTC
TRBJ1-2	TRBV7-9	TRBD1	CASSSPSQGAALYGYTF	TGTGCCAGCAGCTCCCCCTCCCAGGGGGCCGCTCTCTATGGCTACACCTTC
TRBJ2-7	TRBV27	TRBD1	CASSFMTGGDEQYF	TGTGCCAGCAGTTTCATGACAGGGGGCGACGAGCAGTACTTC
TRBJ1-1	TRBV28	.	CASSLADFSLTEAFF	TGTGCCAGCAGTTTGGCAGATTTCAGTTTAACTGAAGCTTTCTTT